This entry features one TCR beta chain sequence. The antigen is not known. This specimen comes from a study of T cell repertoires and HLA-DP antigens. Study overall: Sorted CD137+CD4+ samples averaged about 0.2 ug DNA; pre-culture CD4+ samples, approximately 1,100 ng.

Assay used: immunoSEQ multiplex PCR; TCRdb lists only in-frame clones, some missing. This table holds about 89,000 clones, about 89% found once. Trimming removed 3 bases from V and 7 bases from J, with 12 bases in between. The CDR3 is 12 residues long. Germline V CDR1 and CDR2: GTSNPN, SVGIG (reference sequence). This rearrangement joins TRBV30 to TRBJ2-5; D is uncertain. The sample comprised CD4+ T cells from PBMCs. This sequence originates from a man aged 45-65 years in good health and CMV-seronegative. The CDR3 protein is CAWSPSWGTQYF. The CDR3 DNA follows: TGTGCCTGGAGCCCGTCCTGGGGGACCCAGTACTTC.